The present TCR beta chain was sequenced within a study of cytomegalovirus exposure and HLA in healthy donors. Trimming pared 5 bases from V and 5 bases from J, leaving 12 bases between. The CDR3 runs 13 residues. Germline assignment: CDR1 MNHEY and CDR2 SVGAGI. As regards this clone: Its specificity is not known.

General study results and limits: Being productive about 87% or about 30% of the time was typical of most TCR beta V segments in an earlier analysis.

PCR used 60 Vbeta primers and 13 Jbeta primers. Clones were read by immunoSEQ multiplex PCR, and TCRdb kept only the in-frame ones, dropping some. Among over 130,000 clones listed, almost 85% were seen once. Sequences were obtained from PBMCs. The receptor was isolated from a man aged 30 to 39 in good health and CMV-seropositive. The V and J genes are TRBV6-5 and TRBJ1-2; tentative D call: TRBD1 (5 bases). As DNA, the CDR3 is TGTGCCAGCAGTGGCAGGGTAAGGTATGGCTACACCTTC. It yields the protein CASSGRVRYGYTF.